This TCR beta chain was observed in a study of human T cells and chemical hapten exposure. TCRdb passed the RACE reads through MiXCR, listing each CDR3 protein once. Here the sample spans around 53,000 distinct CDR3 sequences, around 9% being singletons. This CDR3 spans 13 amino acids. CDR1 and CDR2 (germline): DFQATT, SNEGSKA (reference sequence). Trimming stripped 3 bases from V and 0 bases from J, with 8 bases between. Time point here: patch test 1, 2 weeks after DPC sensitization. Treatment indicated: therapeutic diphenylcyclopropenone sensitization with weekly scalp DPC. The chain recombines TRBV20-1 with TRBJ1-2; D perhaps matches TRBD1 (5 bases). The sequence was obtained from a woman aged 50 to 60 with alopecia areata. Some clones in this sample may be carry-over from other donors' samples. Sequencing used whole blood, obtained in connection with sensitization to the hapten diphenylcyclopropenone (DPC). The CDR3 loop reads CSARDTTNYGYTF. CDR3 DNA sequence: TGCAGTGCTAGGGACACCACTAACTATGGCTACACCTTC.